This T cell receptor (beta chain) was captured in a study of T cell changes during pregnancy in multiple sclerosis. Only in-frame clones appear in the TCRdb table, and some are missing; sequencing was by immunoSEQ multiplex PCR. Here the sample spans about 38,000 clones, around 90% being singletons. Germline-derived CDR1 and CDR2 are MNHNY and SVGAGI (reference sequence). The CDR3 spans 12 residues. This chain connects TRBV6-6 to TRBJ1-1, with D possibly matching TRBD1 (5 bases). The sequence was collected from a female donor in good health, enrolled as a control in a pregnancy study. Source: CD4+ T cells from peripheral blood mononuclear cells, taken after pregnancy. The DNA of the CDR3 is TGTGCAAGCGGGAGGGGGAACACTGAAGCTTTCTTT. The encoded protein is CASGRGNTEAFF.